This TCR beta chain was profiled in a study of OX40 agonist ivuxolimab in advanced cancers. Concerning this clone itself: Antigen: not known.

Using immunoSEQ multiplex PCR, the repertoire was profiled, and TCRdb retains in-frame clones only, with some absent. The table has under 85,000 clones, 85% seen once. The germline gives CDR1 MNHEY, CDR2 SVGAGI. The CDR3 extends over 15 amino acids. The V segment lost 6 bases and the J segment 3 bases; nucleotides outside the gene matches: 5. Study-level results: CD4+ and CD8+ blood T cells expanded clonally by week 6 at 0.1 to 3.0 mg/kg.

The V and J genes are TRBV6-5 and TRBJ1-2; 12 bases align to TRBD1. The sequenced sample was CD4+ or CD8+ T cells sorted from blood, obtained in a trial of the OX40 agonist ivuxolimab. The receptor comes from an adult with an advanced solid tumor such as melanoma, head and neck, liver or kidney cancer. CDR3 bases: TGTGCCAGCAGCCGGGACAGGGGGCTGGACTATGGCTACACCTTC. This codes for CASSRDRGLDYGYTF.